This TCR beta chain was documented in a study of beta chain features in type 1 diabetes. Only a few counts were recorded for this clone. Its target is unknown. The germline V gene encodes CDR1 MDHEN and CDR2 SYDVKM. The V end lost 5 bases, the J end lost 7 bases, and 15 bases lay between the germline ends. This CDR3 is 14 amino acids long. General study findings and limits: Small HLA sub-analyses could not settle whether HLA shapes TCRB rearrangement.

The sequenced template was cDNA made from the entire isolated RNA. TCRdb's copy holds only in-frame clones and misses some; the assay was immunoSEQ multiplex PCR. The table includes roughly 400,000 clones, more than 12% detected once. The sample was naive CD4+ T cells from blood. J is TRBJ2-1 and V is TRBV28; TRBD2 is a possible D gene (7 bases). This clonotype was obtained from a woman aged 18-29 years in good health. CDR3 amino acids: CASSLGGPGNEQFF. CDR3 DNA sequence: TGTGCCAGCAGTCTCGGGGGGCCGGGGAATGAGCAGTTCTTC.